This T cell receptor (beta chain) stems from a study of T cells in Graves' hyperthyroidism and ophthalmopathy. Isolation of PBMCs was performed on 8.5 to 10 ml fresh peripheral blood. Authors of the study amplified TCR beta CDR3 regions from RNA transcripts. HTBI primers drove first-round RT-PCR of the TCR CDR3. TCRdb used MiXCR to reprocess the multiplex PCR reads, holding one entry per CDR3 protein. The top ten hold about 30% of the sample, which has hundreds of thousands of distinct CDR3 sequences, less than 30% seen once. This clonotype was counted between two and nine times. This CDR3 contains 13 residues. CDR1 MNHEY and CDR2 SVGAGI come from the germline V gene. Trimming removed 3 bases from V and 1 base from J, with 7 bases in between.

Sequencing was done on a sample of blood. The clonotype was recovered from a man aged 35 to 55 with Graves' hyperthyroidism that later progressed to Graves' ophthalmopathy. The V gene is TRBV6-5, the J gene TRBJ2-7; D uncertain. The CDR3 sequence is CASSYTASYEQYF. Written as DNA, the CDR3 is TGTGCCAGCAGTTATACAGCATCCTACGAGCAGTACTTC.